A single sample gave rise to the 29 T cell receptor beta chains below, sequenced in a study of shared clonotypes between healthy human individuals. TCRdb's copy holds only in-frame clones and misses some; the assay was immunoSEQ multiplex PCR. Among some 1.5 million clones listed, 95% to 99% were seen once. The sequenced material came from naive CD4+ T cells sorted from blood. The subset here: CD45RA+ positively selected. The origin of the receptors is a man aged 25 to 40 in good health.

This sequence joins TRBV5-1 and TRBJ2-1; D perhaps matches TRBD2 (6 bases). CDR3 size: 13 residues. V lost 3 bases and J lost 6, with 10 bases in between. Germline V gives CDR1 SGHRS, CDR2 YFSETQ. CDR3: CASSSGTANEQFF. The CDR3 bases are TGCGCCAGCAGCTCTGGGACTGCCAATGAGCAGTTCTTC.

V gene TRBV7-9 combines with J gene TRBJ2-1; D call uncertain. The CDR3 is made up of 13 amino acids. Trimming removed 2 bases from V and 4 bases from J, with 6 bases in between. The germline gives CDR1 SEHNR, CDR2 FQNEAQ (reference sequence). CDR3 nucleotide sequence: TGTGCCAGCAGCTTAAGGCAGTACAATGAGCAGTTCTTC. It yields the protein CASSLRQYNEQFF.

The J gene is TRBJ2-2, the V gene TRBV5-1; 7 bases are a match to TRBD2. Germline values: CDR1 SGHRS, CDR2 YFSETQ. This CDR3 has 16 residues. V trimming: 3 bases; J trimming: 2 bases; junction bases outside the gene matches: 7. The DNA for the CDR3 is TGCGCCAGCAGCTGGGGCGGGGGACCTAACACCGGGGAGCTGTTTTTT. This encodes CASSWGGGPNTGELFF.

The chain uses TRBV11-2 and TRBJ2-2, with a possible D match to TRBD2 (5 bases). Germline CDR1 is SGHAT and CDR2 is FQNNGV. Trimming stripped 5 bases from V and 8 bases from J, with 15 bases between. The CDR3 contains 14 residues. This CDR3 reads CASSPPGKKGELFF. CDR3 in DNA: TGTGCCAGCAGCCCGCCGGGAAAGAAAGGGGAGCTGTTTTTT.

The gene calls are TRBV11-2 and TRBJ1-2; D is perhaps TRBD1 (6 bases). V lost 5 bases and J lost 2, with 15 bases in between. This CDR3 comprises 15 residues. Germline values: CDR1 SGHAT, CDR2 FQNNGV. This CDR3 is CASSGISTGNYGYTF. CDR3 coding DNA: TGTGCCAGCAGCGGTATCTCGACAGGAAACTATGGCTACACCTTC.

The gene calls are TRBV5-1 and TRBJ2-3, with 16 bases aligning to TRBD2. The CDR3 has 19 amino acids. CDR1 and CDR2 (germline): SGHRS, YFSETQ. Trimming removed 3 bases from V and 0 bases from J; junction bases left unmatched: 7. For the CDR3, the DNA is TGCGCCAGCAGCTCGGGACTAGCGGGAGGGACCTCTAGCACAGATACGCAGTATTTT. Translation gives CASSSGLAGGTSSTDTQYF.

The chain joins TRBV6-1 to TRBJ2-3; D might be TRBD1 (5 bases). The germline V and J ends were trimmed by 0 bases and 1 base, with 14 bases remaining between them. Germline V gene data show CDR1 as MNHNS and CDR2 as SASEGT. This CDR3 has 17 amino acids. CDR3 loop: CASSEALLRVRTDTQYF. The DNA of the CDR3 is TGTGCCAGCAGTGAAGCGCTTCTCAGGGTGCGCACAGATACGCAGTATTTT.

The J gene is TRBJ2-7, the V gene TRBV7-2; D is unclear. V was pared by 3 bases and J by 0 bases, with 6 bases between. CDR3 size: 13 residues. Germline V gene data show CDR1 as SGHTA and CDR2 as FQGNSA. The CDR3 sequence: CASSFATSYEQYF. The CDR3 nucleotides read TGTGCCAGCAGCTTCGCCACCTCCTACGAGCAGTACTTC.

The count of this clone is one. DNA of the CDR3: TGTGCCAGCAGTGCCGGGACAGGGGGAACGACCGGGGAGCTGTTTTTT. Its translation is CASSAGTGGTTGELFF. V and J are TRBV6-1 and TRBJ2-2; 11 nucleotides match TRBD1. Germline V gene lookup returns CDR1 MNHNS and CDR2 SASEGT. V shed 4 bases and J 5 bases; nucleotides not matched to a gene: 6. This CDR3 has 16 amino acids.

The chain joins TRBV6-4 to TRBJ2-3; perhaps TRBD2 as D (5 bases). CDR3 length: 15 residues. Germline CDR1 reads MRHNA; CDR2 reads SNTAGT. V dropped 6 bases and J dropped 0 bases, with 13 bases sitting between them. CDR3 residues: CASRVSGTSTDTQYF. In DNA form, the CDR3 reads TGTGCCAGCAGGGTAAGCGGCACTAGCACAGATACGCAGTATTTT.

CDR3 DNA: TGTGCCAGCAGCGTAGAGGCTAGCGTTCAAGAGACCCAGTACTTC. Translated: CASSVEASVQETQYF. This rearrangement joins TRBV9 to TRBJ2-5; perhaps TRBD2 as D (6 bases). From germline, CDR1 is SGDLS and CDR2 YYNGEE. Trimming stripped 0 bases from V and 2 bases from J, with 11 bases between. The length of the CDR3 is 15 residues.

This chain joins TRBV18 and TRBJ1-4; TRBD1 is a possible D gene (5 bases). Germline V lookup: CDR1 KGHSH, CDR2 LQKENI. CDR3 length: 12 residues. With 5 bases removed from V and 6 bases from J, the gap between germline ends came to 7 bases. Here the CDR3 reads CASSTTDEKLFF. In nucleotides, the CDR3 is TGTGCCAGCTCAACGACAGATGAAAAACTGTTTTTT.

The V gene is TRBV27, the J gene TRBJ2-7; TRBD1 is a possible D gene (5 bases). The ends were cut back, 4 bases at V and 5 bases at J, with 21 bases in the middle. This CDR3 region has 16 residues. The V gene's germline CDR1 is MNHEY and CDR2 SMNVEV (reference sequence). The CDR3 sequence: CASSSPPSKGLDEQYF. The CDR3 DNA reads TGTGCCAGCAGTTCCCCCCCGTCTAAGGGGCTGGACGAGCAGTACTTC.

This clone was detected only once. This chain connects TRBV7-2 to TRBJ1-1, with 11 bases identical to TRBD1. The CDR3 runs 14 residues. V dropped 5 bases and J dropped 4; count of bases not matched to a gene: 3. CDR1 and CDR2 (germline): SGHTA, FQGNSA. The chain's CDR3 is CASSKGTGGTEAFF. CDR3 bases: TGTGCCAGCAGCAAGGGGACAGGGGGCACTGAAGCTTTCTTT.

CDR3 DNA sequence: TGTGCCAGCAGCGCGGGTTTTCGAGAGACCCAGTACTTC. Protein product: CASSAGFRETQYF. The chain uses TRBV9 and TRBJ2-5; D not resolved. Germline CDR1 is SGDLS and CDR2 is YYNGEE. The CDR3 consists of 13 residues. Trimming pared 3 bases from V and 4 bases from J, leaving 10 bases between. Supplemented by reference TRBV9 and TRBJ2-5, the full variable domain reads DSGVTQTPKHLITATGQRVTLRCSPRSGDLSVYWYQQSLDQGLQFLIQYYNGEERAKGNILERFSAQQFPDLHSELNLSSLELGDSALYFCASSAGFRETQYFGPGTRLLVL.

The chain uses TRBV28 and TRBJ2-2; 16 bases line up with TRBD2. This CDR3 contains 19 residues. Germline CDR1 MDHEN, CDR2 SYDVKM. Trimming took 5 bases from V and 4 from J; bases not matched to a gene: 10. CDR3 sequence: CASSRTGLAGGPVTGELFF. CDR3 DNA sequence: TGTGCCAGCAGTAGGACGGGACTAGCGGGAGGGCCAGTCACCGGGGAGCTGTTTTTT.

This chain joins TRBV30 and TRBJ1-1; D call uncertain. This CDR3 is 14 amino acids long. Germline CDR1 and CDR2: GTSNPN and SVGIG (reference sequence). V was trimmed by 0 bases and J by 5 bases, leaving 13 bases between them. CDR3 sequence reads: CAWSVGLVGTEAFF. The CDR3 DNA follows: TGTGCCTGGAGTGTAGGCTTAGTAGGGACTGAAGCTTTCTTT.

A single count supports this clone. The V gene is TRBV14, the J gene TRBJ2-3; no firm D call. Germline assignment: CDR1 SGHDN and CDR2 FVKESK. Trimming took off 0 bases at V and 5 bases at J, with 9 bases between the two ends. The CDR3 contains 14 residues. The CDR3 reads CASSQESRLDTQYF. Written as DNA, the CDR3 is TGTGCCAGCAGCCAAGAAAGCAGGCTAGATACGCAGTATTTT.

The rearrangement uses TRBV5-1 and TRBJ2-1, with 9 bases fitting TRBD1. J was trimmed by 4 bases and V by 5 bases; bases with no gene match: 7. The CDR3 is 15 residues long. CDR1 is SGHRS, CDR2 YFSETQ, per germline. CDR3: CASRKRDRAYNEQFF. CDR3 DNA: TGCGCCAGCAGAAAACGGGACAGGGCTTACAATGAGCAGTTCTTC.

J is TRBJ2-1 and V is TRBV19; D might be TRBD2 (6 bases). The length of the CDR3 is 12 residues. V lost 6 bases and J 12 bases, leaving 15 bases between the germline ends. From germline, CDR1 is LNHDA and CDR2 SQIVND (reference sequence). The CDR3 loop reads CASSRTPGRQFF. The CDR3 coding sequence is TGTGCCAGTAGCAGAACCCCCGGGAGGCAGTTCTTC.

The chain combines TRBV15 with TRBJ2-7, with TRBD2 identical over 10 bases. Germline trimming cut 0 bases from V and 4 bases from J; bases unmatched to any gene: 3. CDR1 is LNHNV and CDR2 is YYDKDF in the germline V gene (reference sequence). The CDR3 loop spans 15 amino acids. The CDR3 nucleotides read TGTGCCACCAGCAGAGATAGCGGGAGGTTGTACGAGCAGTACTTC. Its protein product is CATSRDSGRLYEQYF. Drawing the rest from reference TRBV15 and TRBJ2-7, the complete variable domain is DAMVIQNPRYQVTQFGKPVTLSCSQTLNHNVMYWYQQKSSQAPKLLFHYYDKDFNNEADTPDNFQSRRPNTSFCFLDIRSPGLGDTAMYLCATSRDSGRLYEQYFGPGTRLTVT.

V usage is TRBV4-1 and J usage is TRBJ2-7; D not certain. The germline CDR1 and CDR2 sequences are MGHRA and YSYEKL. This CDR3 is built from 13 residues. Trimming stripped 0 bases from V and 3 bases from J, with 6 bases between. CDR3 DNA: TGCGCCAGCAGCCAAGATCTAGTCTACGAGCAGTACTTC. This sequence encodes CASSQDLVYEQYF.

The chain combines TRBV9 with TRBJ2-3, with 7 bases that match TRBD2. J lost 2 bases, V lost 0 bases, and 3 bases had no gene match. Germline assignment: CDR1 SGDLS and CDR2 YYNGEE. This CDR3 has 15 amino acids. The CDR3 DNA follows: TGTGCCAGCAGCGTAGACGGGAGGTACACAGATACGCAGTATTTT. Amino acid sequence: CASSVDGRYTDTQYF.

The rearrangement links TRBV7-2 to TRBJ1-2, with 8 bases matching TRBD1. V was pared by 1 base and J by 8 bases, with 6 bases of the junction left unmatched. Germline CDR1 is SGHTA and CDR2 is FQGNSA. The CDR3 is 14 amino acids. As DNA, the CDR3 is TGTGCCAGCAGCTTAGAGGCAGGGGGCCACGGCTACACCTTC. It encodes CASSLEAGGHGYTF.

This chain joins TRBV5-1 and TRBJ2-3; perhaps TRBD2 as D (6 bases). V lost 5 bases to trimming and J lost 0 bases, with 16 bases between them. The CDR3 is 16 amino acids. In germline, CDR1 is SGHRS, CDR2 YFSETQ. The CDR3 DNA reads as TGCGCCAGCAGTGTTCTGGGAAGCGGGAGCACAGATACGCAGTATTTT. Translation gives CASSVLGSGSTDTQYF.

This rearrangement joins TRBV5-1 to TRBJ2-1; D remains unclear. This CDR3 contains 14 residues. The germline V gene encodes CDR1 SGHRS and CDR2 YFSETQ. Deletions cut 4 bases from V and 2 bases from J, with 10 bases between. Here the CDR3 DNA reads TGCGCCAGCAGCAACGAGATCCCCTACAATGAGCAGTTCTTC. It codes for CASSNEIPYNEQFF. The whole variable domain, filled in from reference TRBV5-1 and TRBJ2-1, reads KAGVTQTPRYLIKTRGQQVTLSCSPISGHRSVSWYQQTPGQGLQFLFEYFSETQRNKGNFPGRFSGRQFSNSRSEMNVSTLELGDSALYLCASSNEIPYNEQFFGPGTRLTVL.

The V and J genes are TRBV7-2 and TRBJ1-3; D is uncertain. This CDR3 has 11 amino acids. V lost 4 bases and J 2 bases, leaving 0 bases between the germline ends. From germline, CDR1 is SGHTA and CDR2 FQGNSA. CDR3 sequence reads: CASSSGNTIYF. The CDR3 bases are TGTGCCAGCAGCTCTGGAAACACCATATATTTT.

The rearrangement joins TRBV7-8 to TRBJ2-2; either TRBD1 or TRBD2 may supply D (6 bases each). The CDR3 loop spans 19 amino acids. V dropped 2 bases and J dropped 0 bases, with 19 bases sitting between them. Germline V CDR1 and CDR2: SGHVS, FQNEAQ. This CDR3 is CASSLWGAQISTNTGELFF. The CDR3 region has the DNA TGTGCCAGCAGCTTATGGGGGGCCCAAATCTCCACGAACACCGGGGAGCTGTTTTTT.

This clone was seen just once. J is TRBJ2-7 and V is TRBV11-3; 9 bases agree with TRBD2. The CDR3 spans 13 residues. Unmatched junction bases numbered 5, after V lost 6 bases and J lost 5 bases. Germline V gives CDR1 SGHNT, CDR2 YENEEA. The CDR3 nucleotides read TGTGCCAGCAGTAGCGGGAGATCCCACGAGCAGTACTTC. Its translation is CASSSGRSHEQYF. Together with reference TRBV11-3 and TRBJ2-7, the CDR3 gives the full variable domain: EAGVVQSPRYKIIEKKQPVAFWCNPISGHNTLYWYLQNLGQGPELLIRYENEEAVDDSQLPKDRFSAERLKGVDSTLKIQPAELGDSAVYLCASSSGRSHEQYFGPGTRLTVT.